The 23 T cell receptor beta chains presented below share a single source sample, sequenced in a study of early stage breast cancer tumors. Sequenced by immunoSEQ multiplex PCR; TCRdb stores in-frame clones only, minus some. The sample contains about 19,000 clones, about 83% of which appear only once. Input material: blood. The receptors derive from a person aged 70 to 85 with breast cancer.

The V call is TRBV19, the J call TRBJ1-3, with 9 bases aligning to TRBD1. Germline CDR1 LNHDA, CDR2 SQIVND (reference sequence). Losses at the gene ends were 4 bases for V and 0 bases for J; bases not matched to a gene: 4. The CDR3 is made up of 16 amino acids. The CDR3 DNA follows: TGTGCCAGTAGTAGCGACAGGGGGTCCTCTGGAAACACCATATATTTT. Translating it yields CASSSDRGSSGNTIYF.

The chain carries TRBV7-2 and TRBJ1-3, with a possible D match to TRBD1 (5 bases). The V end lost 5 bases, the J end lost 1 base, and 9 bases lay between the germline ends. Germline CDR1 is SGHTA and CDR2 is FQGNSA. CDR3 length equals 14 residues. CDR3 coding DNA: TGTGCCAGCAGCCCAGGGTTTTCTGGAAACACCATATATTTT. This translates into CASSPGFSGNTIYF.

V gene TRBV29-1 combines with J gene TRBJ1-5, with 7 bases matching TRBD1. Germline V gene lookup returns CDR1 SQVTM and CDR2 ANQGSEA. The CDR3 contains 13 residues. The V segment lost 7 bases and the J segment 3 bases; nucleotides outside the gene matches: 6. The CDR3 bases are TGCAGCGCTACCAGGGGGGACAATCAGCCCCAGCATTTT. This sequence encodes CSATRGDNQPQHF.

The chain uses TRBV2 and TRBJ2-7; 10 nucleotides line up with TRBD2. With 6 bases clipped from V and 2 bases from J, the junction kept 7 bases outside the gene matches. Germline lookup yields CDR1 SNHLY and CDR2 FYNNEI. The CDR3 contains 15 residues. The CDR3 loop reads CASRVSGGSPYEQYF. The CDR3 DNA sequence: TGTGCCAGCAGGGTTAGCGGGGGGTCTCCCTACGAGCAGTACTTC. The complete variable domain, with remaining parts taken from reference TRBV2 and TRBJ2-7, reads EPEVTQTPSHQVTQMGQEVILRCVPISNHLYFYWYRQILGQKVEFLVSFYNNEISEKSEIFDDQFSVERPDGSNFTLKIRSTKLEDSAMYFCASRVSGGSPYEQYFGPGTRLTVT.

This chain uses TRBV23-1 with TRBJ1-5; TRBD1 matches 7 bases. Being an ORF, TRBV23-1 has a function that is uncertain. There are 21 residues in the CDR3. Trimming took 3 bases from V and 0 from J; bases not matched to a gene: 20. For the CDR3, the DNA is TGCGCCAGCAGTCACCTCATCAGAGTCTTTTACAGGGGACATAGCAATCAGCCCCAGCATTTT. This codes for CASSHLIRVFYRGHSNQPQHF.

The chain uses TRBV6-5 and TRBJ2-3, with 10 nucleotides matching TRBD2. CDR3 length equals 15 residues. Germline lookup yields CDR1 MNHEY and CDR2 SVGAGI. The junction had 7 bases not matched to a gene; V was cut back by 8 bases and J by 2 bases. The CDR3 reads CASGRLAGFTDTQYF. The CDR3 coding sequence is TGTGCCAGCGGGAGACTAGCGGGTTTCACAGATACGCAGTATTTT.

This chain uses TRBV27 with TRBJ1-2, with 9 bases fitting TRBD1. Germline values: CDR1 MNHEY, CDR2 SMNVEV (reference sequence). The CDR3 runs to 15 residues. Trimming at V came to 7 bases and at J to 8 bases, leaving 14 bases not matched to a gene. Here the CDR3 DNA reads TGTGCCAGCAAAAATCGTGGGACAGGGCCATCCGGCTACACCTTC. Translated, it gives CASKNRGTGPSGYTF.

This clone was recorded once. The chain has TRBV19 and TRBJ2-1, with 10 bases aligning to TRBD2. The CDR3 extends over 15 amino acids. Trimming at V came to 5 bases and at J to 2 bases, leaving 3 bases not matched to a gene. Germline V gene sequence: CDR1 LNHDA, CDR2 SQIVND (reference sequence). CDR3 loop: CASSQRGGAYNEQFF. DNA for the CDR3: TGTGCCAGTAGTCAGCGGGGGGGTGCCTACAATGAGCAGTTCTTC.

The rearrangement uses TRBV30 and TRBJ2-7; 13 bases match TRBD2. The CDR3 extends over 16 amino acids. V dropped 0 bases and J dropped 2; count of bases not matched to a gene: 4. From germline, CDR1 is GTSNPN and CDR2 SVGIG (reference sequence). The CDR3 region has the DNA TGTGCCTGGAGTGTACAGGGACTAGCGGGGACCTACGAGCAGTACTTC. This translates into CAWSVQGLAGTYEQYF.

The sample holds one count of this clone. The chain uses TRBV5-1 and TRBJ1-1; weak D call: TRBD1 (5 bases). Germline CDR1 SGHRS, CDR2 YFSETQ. Deletions cut 1 base from V and 0 bases from J, with 7 bases between. The CDR3 covers 14 residues. CDR3 region: CASSLNRMNTEAFF. The CDR3 coding sequence is TGCGCCAGCAGCTTGAACAGGATGAACACTGAAGCTTTCTTT.

This rearrangement joins TRBV21-1 to TRBJ2-5; the D call TRBD2 from the table was never checked on the DNA. TRBV21-1 is an annotated pseudogene. This CDR3 contains 14 residues. CDR3 DNA: TGTGCCAGCAGTAAGCGGGGGGGCGGGGAGACCCAGTACTTC. This encodes CASSKRGGGETQYF.

The chain is built from TRBV7-9 and TRBJ2-5; TRBD1 agrees at 10 bases. The V gene's germline CDR1 is SEHNR and CDR2 FQNEAQ (reference sequence). This CDR3 comprises 16 residues. V shed 5 bases and J 9 bases; nucleotides not matched to a gene: 15. CDR3 sequence reads: CASSGTPTGGYGAQYF. The CDR3 nucleotides are TGTGCCAGCAGCGGTACGCCGACAGGGGGCTATGGGGCCCAGTACTTC. Complete variable domain (other parts from reference TRBV7-9 and TRBJ2-5): DTGVSQNPRHKITKRGQNVTFRCDPISEHNRLYWYRQTLGQGPEFLTYFQNEAQLEKSRLLSDRFSAERPKGSFSTLEIQRTEQGDSAMYLCASSGTPTGGYGAQYFGPGTRLLVL.

The rearrangement uses TRBV30 and TRBJ2-7, with TRBD1 matching over 8 bases. This CDR3 is 14 amino acids long. From germline, CDR1 is GTSNPN and CDR2 SVGIG (reference sequence). The ends lost 0 bases at V and 4 bases at J; junction bases unmatched: 5. The CDR3 DNA follows: TGTGCCTGGAGTGTACGGACAGGGAGATACGAGCAGTACTTC. Translated, it gives CAWSVRTGRYEQYF.

The chain carries TRBV18 and TRBJ1-4, with 9 positions matching TRBD1. From germline, CDR1 is KGHSH and CDR2 LQKENI. The CDR3 contains 15 residues. Germline trimming cut 0 bases from V and 8 bases from J; bases unmatched to any gene: 4. CDR3 DNA sequence: TGTGCCAGCTCACCACCGGACAGGGGAGCGGAAAAACTGTTTTTT. Its translation: CASSPPDRGAEKLFF.

The V and J genes are TRBV28 and TRBJ1-3; D unresolved. Per germline, CDR1 MDHEN and CDR2 SYDVKM. This CDR3 is 12 amino acids long. Trimming removed 2 bases from V and 9 bases from J, with 8 bases in between. The CDR3 is CASSLGSGTIYF. CDR3 bases: TGTGCCAGCAGTTTAGGGTCGGGCACCATATATTTT.

J is TRBJ2-2 and V is TRBV25-1; TRBD2 is a possible D gene (6 bases). In germline, CDR1 is MGHDK, CDR2 SYGVNS. V was pared by 8 bases and J by 2 bases, with 12 bases between. The CDR3 loop spans 14 amino acids. CDR3 nucleotides: TGTGCCAGCCGCGGGACCGGCAACACCGGGGAGCTGTTTTTT. This encodes CASRGTGNTGELFF.

V usage is TRBV5-1 and J usage is TRBJ2-2; 10 nucleotides line up with TRBD1. The CDR3 spans 15 residues. Germline V lookup: CDR1 SGHRS, CDR2 YFSETQ. V gave up 0 bases and J gave up 6 bases; unmatched junction bases: 2. CDR3 DNA: TGCGCCAGCAGCTTGGACGGACAGGGGGCCGGGGAGCTGTTTTTT. Protein product: CASSLDGQGAGELFF.

This clone was counted a few times. V and J are TRBV19 and TRBJ1-1, with no clear D. V lost 5 bases and J 6 bases, leaving 10 bases between the germline ends. This CDR3 has 12 residues. Germline V gene data show CDR1 as LNHDA and CDR2 as SQIVND (reference sequence). DNA for the CDR3: TGTGCCAGTAGTCAGACCCGGGCTGAAGCTTTCTTT. It yields the protein CASSQTRAEAFF.

The gene calls are TRBV30 and TRBJ1-3, with 10 positions matching TRBD1. Germline V CDR1 and CDR2: GTSNPN, SVGIG (reference sequence). CDR3 length: 11 residues. The ends lost 1 base at V and 13 bases at J; junction bases unmatched: 1. The CDR3 reads CAWSAGQGIYF. Here the CDR3 DNA reads TGTGCCTGGAGTGCGGGACAGGGGATATATTTT.

The chain carries TRBV27 and TRBJ2-7; 11 bases agree with TRBD1. V trimming: 6 bases; J trimming: 5 bases; junction bases outside the gene matches: 12. The CDR3 has 16 amino acids. Germline CDR1 reads MNHEY; CDR2 reads SMNVEV (reference sequence). CDR3 protein: CASRPWTGGDRDEQYF. For the CDR3, the DNA is TGTGCCAGCAGACCCTGGACAGGGGGCGATCGGGACGAGCAGTACTTC.

This sequence joins TRBV27 and TRBJ2-7, with 8 bases lining up with TRBD1. CDR3 length: 14 residues. Germline loops: CDR1 MNHEY, CDR2 SMNVEV (reference sequence). Germline trimming cut 4 bases from V and 7 bases from J; bases unmatched to any gene: 9. The CDR3 nucleotides are TGTGCCAGCAGTTCAGACAGGGGTACGGGGGAGCAGTACTTC. The encoded protein is CASSSDRGTGEQYF.

The chain couples TRBV7-2 to TRBJ1-3; D unresolved. Germline CDR1 reads SGHTA; CDR2 reads FQGNSA. V was trimmed by 5 bases and J by 4 bases, leaving 15 bases between them. The length of the CDR3 is 15 residues. The CDR3 protein is CASSPTGGGGNTIYF. In nucleotides, the CDR3 is TGTGCCAGCAGCCCGACCGGAGGTGGAGGAAACACCATATATTTT. The variable domain in full, completed from reference TRBV7-2 and TRBJ1-3, reads GAGVSQSPSNKVTEKGKDVELRCDPISGHTALYWYRQSLGQGLEFLIYFQGNSAPDKSGLPSDRFSAERTGGSVSTLTIQRTQQEDSAVYLCASSPTGGGGNTIYFGEGSWLTVV.

The chain couples TRBV27 to TRBJ2-7, with D perhaps TRBD2 (5 bases). The CDR3 extends over 15 amino acids. The V end lost 1 base, the J end lost 2 bases, and 12 bases lay between the germline ends. Germline V gives CDR1 MNHEY, CDR2 SMNVEV (reference sequence). Written as DNA, the CDR3 is TGTGCCAGCAGTTTATACGGAAAGGAGGCCTACGAGCAGTACTTC. Encoded protein: CASSLYGKEAYEQYF.